Listed here are 17 T cell receptor beta chains from one sample, sequenced in a study of vaccination effects on CD4 cells after COVID-19 (dated by TCRdb to the early 2020s). Their recognized antigens are unknown. After less than eleven days of culture, CD4+ T cells were isolated with the EasySep CD4+ T cell isolation kit. Each participant got two doses of an mRNA SARS-CoV-2 vaccine, either BNT162b2 or mRNA-1273. Library preparation was by the immunoSEQ multiplex PCR assay. TCRdb limited this immuneACCESS table to in-frame rearrangements with V and J called. A share of clones is missing; checked studies link under half to unresolved V genes, and the rest is unexplained. Within this sample are some 60,000 clones, with around 73% of them counted one time only. Clones ranked in the top ten supply 4.3% of the sample. Sequencing was performed on CD4+ T cells from PBMCs cultured without peptide, taken after COVID-19 vaccination. These receptors were collected from a human donor who received a COVID-19 vaccine.

The chain couples TRBV2 to TRBJ1-2; the D is unclear. Trimming removed 2 bases from V and 4 bases from J, with 20 bases in between. Per germline, CDR1 SNHLY and CDR2 FYNNEI. This CDR3 is built from 17 residues. In nucleotides, the CDR3 is TGTGCCAGCAGTGAATCGGGAGGGTCTAACGCACTCTATGGCTACACCTTC. This translates into CASSESGGSNALYGYTF.

The chain links TRBV11-2 to TRBJ1-4, with 7 bases identical to TRBD1. CDR1 is SGHAT and CDR2 is FQNNGV in the germline V gene. Trimming took 4 bases from V and 8 from J; bases not matched to a gene: 10. This CDR3 comprises 15 residues. CDR3 amino acids: CASSSTGTVGEKLFF. The CDR3 region has the DNA TGTGCCAGCAGCTCCACCGGGACAGTTGGCGAAAAACTGTTTTTT. Together with reference TRBV11-2 and TRBJ1-4, the CDR3 gives the full variable domain: EAGVAQSPRYKIIEKRQSVAFWCNPISGHATLYWYQQILGQGPKLLIQFQNNGVVDDSQLPKDRFSAERLKGVDSTLKIQPAKLEDSAVYLCASSSTGTVGEKLFFGSGTQLSVL.

Only one count was recorded for this clone. V usage is TRBV18 and J usage is TRBJ1-2, with D perhaps matching TRBD1 (5 bases). V was shortened by 4 bases and J by 5 bases, with 11 bases between the two germline ends. The CDR3 runs to 13 residues. Germline CDR1 KGHSH, CDR2 LQKENI. CDR3 region: CASSRGGQYGYTF. The CDR3 coding sequence is TGTGCCAGCTCACGGGGCGGCCAGTATGGCTACACCTTC.

This rearrangement joins TRBV29-1 to TRBJ1-3, with D possibly matching TRBD1 (6 bases). V lost 1 base and J lost 1, with 11 bases in between. Germline V gene sequence: CDR1 SQVTM, CDR2 ANQGSEA. The CDR3 is made up of 15 amino acids. The CDR3 nucleotides read TGCAGCGTTGAAGGGGCCAGGGGATCTGGAAACACCATATATTTT. Translated: CSVEGARGSGNTIYF.

The chain carries TRBV27 and TRBJ1-2; maybe TRBD1 (5 bases). Germline values: CDR1 MNHEY, CDR2 SMNVEV (reference sequence). The V end lost 1 base, the J end lost 2 bases, and 11 bases lay between the germline ends. The CDR3 consists of 15 residues. In DNA form, the CDR3 reads TGTGCCAGCAGTTTATTTCCACGGGGCAACTATGGCTACACCTTC. This sequence encodes CASSLFPRGNYGYTF.

This clone occurred once. The J gene is TRBJ1-2, the V gene TRBV28, with 7 bases lining up with TRBD1. Germline V CDR1 and CDR2: MDHEN, SYDVKM. Germline trimming cut 4 bases from V and 4 bases from J; bases unmatched to any gene: 3. This CDR3 has 13 residues. The CDR3 sequence is CASSSGQLYGYTF. CDR3 nucleotides: TGTGCCAGCAGTTCGGGACAGCTCTATGGCTACACCTTC.

This chain links TRBV7-9 with TRBJ2-1; 10 nucleotides agree with TRBD2. Trimming took 6 bases from V and 10 from J; bases not matched to a gene: 15. This CDR3 spans 16 amino acids. Germline CDR1 and CDR2: SEHNR and FQNEAQ (reference sequence). The CDR3 is CASRPSLAGARGEQFF. The DNA for the CDR3 is TGTGCCAGCAGACCATCCCTAGCGGGGGCTCGGGGAGAGCAGTTCTTC.

The chain carries TRBV3-1 (or the pseudogene TRBV3-2) and TRBJ2-2; TRBD1 matches 8 bases. Germline loops: CDR1 LGHDT, CDR2 YNNKEL (reference sequence). The CDR3 consists of 16 residues. J lost 3 bases, V lost 0 bases, and 3 bases had no gene match. The CDR3 coding sequence is TGTGCCAGCAGCCAAGACGGACAGGGAGACACCGGGGAGCTGTTTTTT. As protein: CASSQDGQGDTGELFF.

This clone was seen only a few times. The chain employs TRBV29-1 and TRBJ1-2, with D possibly TRBD1 on 5 matching bases. The CDR3 runs 16 residues. V lost 3 bases, J lost 4 bases, and 21 bases lay in between. Germline V gene sequence: CDR1 SQVTM, CDR2 ANQGSEA. CDR3 protein: CSVERAGSQGVYGYTF. CDR3 nucleotide sequence: TGCAGCGTTGAGAGAGCGGGCAGCCAAGGGGTCTATGGCTACACCTTC.

This CDR3 is CASSLGDREVGGYTF. The CDR3 DNA reads as TGCGCCAGCAGCTTGGGTGACAGGGAGGTTGGTGGCTACACCTTC. This chain uses TRBV5-1 with TRBJ1-2, with TRBD1 identical over 7 bases. CDR1 and CDR2 (germline): SGHRS, YFSETQ. The CDR3 runs 15 residues. With 0 bases clipped from V and 7 bases from J, the junction kept 9 bases outside the gene matches.

V is TRBV11-2 and J is TRBJ2-3, with D maybe TRBD2 (5 bases). The CDR3 sequence is 17 residues long. Deletions cut 5 bases from V and 3 bases from J, with 21 bases between. Germline V gene sequence: CDR1 SGHAT, CDR2 FQNNGV. The CDR3 region has the DNA TGTGCCAGCAGCCCAGGCCGGGGAGTTCGGGGAACAGATACGCAGTATTTT. Protein: CASSPGRGVRGTDTQYF.

This chain links TRBV10-3 with TRBJ2-7; perhaps TRBD2 as D (5 bases). From germline, CDR1 is ENHRY and CDR2 SYGVKD. V was trimmed by 10 bases and J by 4 bases, leaving 14 bases between them. CDR3 size: 12 residues. The CDR3: CATEGPGYEQYF. Written as DNA, the CDR3 is TGTGCCACCGAGGGTCCCGGTTACGAGCAGTACTTC.

This clone has a handful of counts. The rearrangement links TRBV30 to TRBJ1-6, with 9 nucleotides matching TRBD1. Per the germline V gene, CDR1 is GTSNPN and CDR2 is SVGIG (reference sequence). V gave up 2 bases and J gave up 9 bases; unmatched junction bases: 5. This CDR3 is built from 14 residues. CDR3 amino acids: CAWSPGQGPSPLHF. CDR3 bases: TGTGCCTGGAGTCCCGGACAGGGGCCTTCACCCCTCCACTTT.

The chain carries TRBV29-1 and TRBJ1-2, with a weak D call TRBD1 (5 bases). CDR3 size: 11 residues. CDR1 SQVTM and CDR2 ANQGSEA come from the germline V gene. The germline V and J ends were trimmed by 4 bases and 6 bases, with 9 bases remaining between them. This CDR3 is CSVVPGHGYTF. DNA of the CDR3: TGCAGCGTTGTTCCAGGGCATGGCTACACCTTC.

This clone occurred a few times. The chain joins TRBV25-1 to TRBJ1-5; D remains ambiguous. CDR3 length: 11 amino acids. Trimming shortened V by 8 bases and J by 6 bases, and 8 bases separated the two germline ends. Germline V gives CDR1 MGHDK, CDR2 SYGVNS. The DNA for the CDR3 is TGTGCCAGCGGCGTCGGTCAGCCCCAGCATTTT. Encoded protein: CASGVGQPQHF.

V usage is TRBV10-3 and J usage is TRBJ2-5; TRBD1 aligns across 7 bases. The CDR3 has 13 amino acids. Germline trimming cut 9 bases from V and 1 base from J; bases unmatched to any gene: 5. From germline, CDR1 is ENHRY and CDR2 SYGVKD. Here the CDR3 reads CAIGRQGQETQYF. CDR3 sequence (DNA): TGTGCCATAGGAAGACAGGGCCAAGAGACCCAGTACTTC.

This sequence joins TRBV19 and TRBJ1-5; D may be TRBD1 (6 bases). The CDR3 is made up of 13 amino acids. CDR1 LNHDA and CDR2 SQIVND come from the germline V gene (reference sequence). The V gene lost 7 bases and the J gene lost 6 bases, with 13 bases spanning the gap. In DNA, the CDR3 is TGTGCCAGTACTTGGACAGCGGCTCAGCCCCAGCATTTT. Protein: CASTWTAAQPQHF.